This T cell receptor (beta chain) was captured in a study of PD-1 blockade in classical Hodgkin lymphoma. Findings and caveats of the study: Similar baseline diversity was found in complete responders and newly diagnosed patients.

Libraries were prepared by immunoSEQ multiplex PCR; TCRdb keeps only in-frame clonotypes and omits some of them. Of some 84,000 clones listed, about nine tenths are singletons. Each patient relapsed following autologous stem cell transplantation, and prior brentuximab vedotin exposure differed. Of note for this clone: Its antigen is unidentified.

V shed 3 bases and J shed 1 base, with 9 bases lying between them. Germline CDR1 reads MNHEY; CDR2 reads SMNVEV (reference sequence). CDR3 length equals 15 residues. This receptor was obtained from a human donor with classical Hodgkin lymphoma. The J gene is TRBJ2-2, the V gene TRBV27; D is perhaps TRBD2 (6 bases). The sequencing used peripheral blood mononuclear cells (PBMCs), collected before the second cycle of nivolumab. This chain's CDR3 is CASSLGLLNTGELFF. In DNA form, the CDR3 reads TGTGCCAGCAGTTTGGGACTCCTGAACACCGGGGAGCTGTTTTTT.